This T cell receptor beta chain was retrieved from a study of blood T cell repertoires in COVID-19. About the research overall: COVID-19 samples, acute and convalescent, were from the United States, Italy and Spain. PBMCs, B-cell-depleted T cells, or T cells provided the cDNA or gDNA that made up the material.

The CDR3 runs 18 residues. Trimming removed 4 bases from V and 6 bases from J; junction bases left unmatched: 21. CDR1 and CDR2 (germline): SGHRS, YFSETQ. As originally analysed: Amplification of reference gene primers was used by the study to estimate nucleated cell counts. Assay used: immunoSEQ multiplex PCR; TCRdb lists only in-frame clones, some missing. V and J calls and clone size are as listed in that table; D and trimming were resolved from the DNA. The sample has 55,000 to 80,000 clones; 89% are singletons. Sequenced input: peripheral blood. The origin of this receptor is a man over 45 with active COVID-19. V gene TRBV5-1 combines with J gene TRBJ2-7; 8 bases fit TRBD1. The CDR3: CASSVGDRGLIFTSEQYF. The CDR3 DNA is TGCGCCAGCAGCGTCGGCGACAGGGGCTTAATTTTCACCTCCGAGCAGTACTTC.